Following are 23 T cell receptor beta chains from one sample sequenced in a study of T cell responses to AZD1222 COVID-19 vaccine. Profiling relied on immunoSEQ multiplex PCR, and the TCRdb table lists in-frame clones only, not all of them. The table lists around 100,000 clones, 88% of them singletons. Sequenced here: peripheral blood, sampled on day 0 of AZD1222 vaccination. The receptors here all came from an adult in good health.

The chain recombines TRBV6-5 with TRBJ1-5; no reliable D call. From germline, CDR1 is MNHEY and CDR2 SVGAGI. The CDR3 length is 13 residues. Trimming left V 6 bases short and J 1 base short, with 7 bases between. The CDR3 is CASSPDSNQPQHF. The DNA for the CDR3 is TGTGCCAGCAGCCCCGACAGCAATCAGCCCCAGCATTTT.

This clone was counted a single time. The V call is TRBV7-3, the J call TRBJ2-3; no firm D call. The CDR3 totals 13 residues. Per germline, CDR1 SGHTA and CDR2 FQGTGA. The V gene lost 5 bases and the J gene lost 6 bases, with 12 bases spanning the gap. The CDR3 here is CASSINLRDTQYF. CDR3 bases: TGTGCCAGCAGCATAAACCTCCGGGATACGCAGTATTTT.

This rearrangement joins TRBV30 to TRBJ1-2; tentatively, D is TRBD1 (6 bases). The V end was cut by 0 bases, the J end by 6 bases, with 20 bases between. Germline V gives CDR1 GTSNPN, CDR2 SVGIG (reference sequence). CDR3 size: 16 residues. CDR3 residues: CAWSVGGTGTLNGYTF. The CDR3 DNA follows: TGTGCCTGGAGTGTTGGAGGGACCGGGACATTAAATGGCTACACCTTC.

This chain connects TRBV27 to TRBJ2-1; D is perhaps TRBD2 (6 bases). V was clipped by 11 bases and J by 2 bases, with 16 bases between them. The CDR3 covers 14 residues. Germline values: CDR1 MNHEY, CDR2 SMNVEV (reference sequence). The CDR3 reads CAAGRTWAYNEQFF. The CDR3 nucleotides are TGTGCCGCTGGGAGGACCTGGGCCTACAATGAGCAGTTCTTC.

As DNA, the CDR3 is TGCGCCAGCAGTGGCTGGGGCGATGAAGCTTTCTTT. This codes for CASSGWGDEAFF. The J gene is TRBJ1-1, the V gene TRBV10-2, with D possibly being TRBD1 (5 bases). The CDR3 has 12 residues. The germline V gene has CDR1 WSHSY and CDR2 SAAADI. Trimming left V 4 bases short and J 7 bases short, with 10 bases between.

The chain is built from TRBV5-1 and TRBJ2-7, with D perhaps matching TRBD2 (5 bases). V gave up 0 bases and J gave up 4 bases, with 11 bases separating them. This CDR3 comprises 14 residues. In germline, CDR1 is SGHRS, CDR2 YFSETQ. The CDR3 region has the DNA TGCGCCAGCAGCTTGGATCCGGGGATTTACGAGCAGTACTTC. Residues: CASSLDPGIYEQYF.

This chain connects TRBV29-1 to TRBJ1-2; 7 bases are a match to TRBD1. The CDR3 length is 13 residues. With 7 bases clipped from V and 5 bases from J, the junction kept 10 bases outside the gene matches. CDR1 is SQVTM and CDR2 is ANQGSEA in the germline V gene. The CDR3 sequence: CSAGPGQSYGYTF. The DNA of the CDR3 is TGCAGCGCCGGTCCGGGACAGTCTTATGGCTACACCTTC.

J is TRBJ2-7 and V is TRBV7-9; D is ambiguous. Between the trimmed V and J ends, which lost 1 base and 6 bases, there was a span of 19 bases. CDR1 is SEHNR, CDR2 FQNEAQ, per germline (reference sequence). The CDR3 is 16 residues long. Here the CDR3 reads CASSLERIPPTPEQYF. CDR3 nucleotide sequence: TGTGCCAGCAGCTTAGAGCGAATTCCCCCTACTCCCGAGCAGTACTTC.

The rearrangement uses TRBV27 and TRBJ1-6; no clear D. Germline CDR1 reads MNHEY; CDR2 reads SMNVEV (reference sequence). The CDR3 is 13 residues long. The ends were cut back, 6 bases at V and 8 bases at J, with 11 bases in the middle. CDR3 nucleotides: TGTGCCAGCAGCCCTATATCCCATTCACCCCTCCACTTT. It specifies CASSPISHSPLHF.

This chain connects TRBV9 to TRBJ2-4; TRBD1 is a possible D gene (6 bases). V lost 3 bases and J 1 base, leaving 8 bases between the germline ends. This CDR3 region has 14 residues. Germline lookup yields CDR1 SGDLS and CDR2 YYNGEE. The CDR3 is CASSGRGAKNIQYF. The DNA for the CDR3 is TGTGCCAGCAGCGGCAGGGGTGCCAAAAACATTCAGTACTTC.

This sequence joins TRBV18 and TRBJ2-7; D might be TRBD1 (5 bases). V was clipped by 1 base and J by 2 bases, with 9 bases between them. The CDR3 sequence is 14 residues long. Germline V gives CDR1 KGHSH, CDR2 LQKENI. CDR3 amino acids: CASSPRETAYEQYF. For the CDR3, the DNA is TGTGCCAGCTCACCACGAGAGACAGCCTACGAGCAGTACTTC.

The V call is TRBV29-1, the J call TRBJ1-1, with a weak D call TRBD1 (5 bases). This CDR3 is built from 11 residues. V shed 4 bases and J shed 11 bases, with 14 bases lying between them. Germline values: CDR1 SQVTM, CDR2 ANQGSEA. In DNA, the CDR3 is TGCAGCGTTGTCGTACGCAGGGATGCTTTCTTT. It codes for CSVVVRRDAFF.

This chain links TRBV27 with TRBJ2-7; tentative D call: TRBD2 (6 bases). The V end was cut by 8 bases, the J end by 5 bases, with 13 bases between. The length of the CDR3 is 12 residues. Germline V gene lookup returns CDR1 MNHEY and CDR2 SMNVEV (reference sequence). The CDR3 coding sequence is TGTGCCAGCTCCTCGGAGGGAAACGAGCAGTACTTC. Translated: CASSSEGNEQYF.

This clone was counted only a few times. V usage is TRBV7-2 and J usage is TRBJ1-1; D uncertain. This CDR3 has 13 residues. The germline V gene has CDR1 SGHTA and CDR2 FQGNSA. V lost 1 base and J lost 2, with 5 bases in between. The CDR3: CASSLGYNTEAFF. Here the CDR3 DNA reads TGTGCCAGCAGCTTAGGGTACAACACTGAAGCTTTCTTT.

V gene TRBV5-1 combines with J gene TRBJ1-2; D possibly corresponds to TRBD1 (6 bases). The CDR3 sequence is 14 residues long. Looked up from germline, CDR1 is SGHRS and CDR2 is YFSETQ. Trimming took 0 bases from V and 7 from J, leaving 13 bases between them. CDR3 DNA sequence: TGCGCCAGCAGCTTGGACCAGGGGCGGGGTGGCTACACCTTC. Protein product: CASSLDQGRGGYTF. The full variable domain, its missing parts supplied by reference TRBV5-1 and TRBJ1-2, is KAGVTQTPRYLIKTRGQQVTLSCSPISGHRSVSWYQQTPGQGLQFLFEYFSETQRNKGNFPGRFSGRQFSNSRSEMNVSTLELGDSALYLCASSLDQGRGGYTFGSGTRLTVV.

V is TRBV27 and J is TRBJ1-6; perhaps TRBD1 as D (6 bases). V was pared by 1 base and J by 10 bases, with 17 bases between. The CDR3 has 16 residues. The germline CDR1 and CDR2 sequences are MNHEY and SMNVEV (reference sequence). The CDR3 reads CASSLWDLGASSPLHF. CDR3 nucleotides: TGTGCCAGCAGTTTATGGGATCTGGGGGCGAGCTCACCCCTCCACTTT.

This clone showed up just once. J is TRBJ2-7 and V is TRBV19, with 9 bases fitting TRBD2. The length of the CDR3 is 15 residues. Per germline, CDR1 LNHDA and CDR2 SQIVND (reference sequence). With 5 bases clipped from V and 3 bases from J, the junction kept 8 bases outside the gene matches. CDR3 in DNA: TGTGCCAGTAGTCCCAATGTAGCGGGAGACTACGAGCAGTACTTC. It encodes CASSPNVAGDYEQYF.

The CDR3 DNA follows: TGCAGTGCTAGTGTCCCGGCAGCTGGACAGCCCCAGCATTTT. Translating gives CSASVPAAGQPQHF. This rearrangement joins TRBV20-1 to TRBJ1-5; no reliable D call. The CDR3 has 14 amino acids. V was cut by 3 bases and J by 7 bases, with 16 bases left in between. CDR1 DFQATT and CDR2 SNEGSKA come from the germline V gene (reference sequence).

This chain connects TRBV9 to TRBJ1-2, with 10 bases fitting TRBD1. The CDR3 loop spans 17 amino acids. V dropped 4 bases and J dropped 4; count of bases not matched to a gene: 13. Per the germline V gene, CDR1 is SGDLS and CDR2 is YYNGEE. CDR3 region: CASSPGTTGGWGYGYTF. The DNA for the CDR3 is TGTGCCAGCAGCCCAGGCACGACAGGGGGCTGGGGCTATGGCTACACCTTC.

Written as DNA, the CDR3 is TGTGCCAGCAGCTTAGTGGGAAGCACAGATACGCAGTATTTT. This codes for CASSLVGSTDTQYF. J is TRBJ2-3 and V is TRBV7-9; D ambiguous. Deletions cut 1 base from V and 0 bases from J, with 5 bases between. Germline values: CDR1 SEHNR, CDR2 FQNEAQ (reference sequence). The CDR3 has 14 residues.

The chain couples TRBV7-9 to TRBJ1-6; D is ambiguous. The CDR3 covers 14 residues. Germline assignment: CDR1 SEHNR and CDR2 FQNEAQ (reference sequence). V lost 5 bases and J 7 bases, leaving 12 bases between the germline ends. The CDR3 nucleotides are TGTGCCAGCAGCCTCAGTTTTTGGAATTCACCCCTCCACTTT. This sequence encodes CASSLSFWNSPLHF.

The chain links TRBV4-2 to TRBJ2-3, with 7 bases identical to TRBD2. V was pared by 0 bases and J by 4 bases, with 7 bases of the junction left unmatched. The germline V gene encodes CDR1 LGHNA and CDR2 YNFKEQ. This CDR3 has 16 residues. The CDR3 nucleotides are TGTGCCAGCAGCCAAGAGAGGGGCGGGAGTGCAGATACGCAGTATTTT. Translating gives CASSQERGGSADTQYF.

The genes are TRBV27 and TRBJ2-7; D uncertain. The V end was cut by 4 bases, the J end by 4 bases, with 11 bases between. Germline CDR1 is MNHEY and CDR2 is SMNVEV (reference sequence). The CDR3 has 13 amino acids. CDR3 loop: CASSSLVDYEQYF. The CDR3 DNA follows: TGTGCCAGCAGTTCCCTCGTAGATTACGAGCAGTACTTC.